This T cell receptor beta chain derives from a study of blood T cell repertoires in COVID-19. TCRdb keeps only in-frame clones here, not all; method: immunoSEQ multiplex PCR. The data show 200,000 to 250,000 clones, more than 70% seen once. Between the trimmed V and J ends, which lost 5 bases and 2 bases, there was a span of 8 bases. The CDR3 has 13 residues. Looked up from germline, CDR1 is SGHTA and CDR2 is FQGTGA. The sample consisted of peripheral blood. The chain recombines TRBV7-3 with TRBJ2-3; possible D gene TRBD2, 6 bases. This clonotype was obtained from a woman in her forties who had recovered from COVID-19. The CDR3 DNA reads TGTGCCAGCAGCCGGGACTTCACAGATACGCAGTATTTT. It translates to CASSRDFTDTQYF.